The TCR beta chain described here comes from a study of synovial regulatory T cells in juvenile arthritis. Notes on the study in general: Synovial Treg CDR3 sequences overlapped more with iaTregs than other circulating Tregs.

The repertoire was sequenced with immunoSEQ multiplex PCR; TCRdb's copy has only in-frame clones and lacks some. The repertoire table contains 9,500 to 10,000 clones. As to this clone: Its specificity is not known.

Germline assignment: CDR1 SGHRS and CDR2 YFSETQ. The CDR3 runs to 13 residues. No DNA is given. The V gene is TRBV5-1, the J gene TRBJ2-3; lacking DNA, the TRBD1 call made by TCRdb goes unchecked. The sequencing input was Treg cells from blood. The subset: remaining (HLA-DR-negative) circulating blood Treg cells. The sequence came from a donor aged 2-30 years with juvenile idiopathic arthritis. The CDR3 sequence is CASSLRTADTQYF.